The 14 T cell receptor beta chains below were found in one sample sequenced in a study of cytomegalovirus exposure and HLA in healthy donors. PCR primers comprised 60 Vbeta and 13 Jbeta primers. Repertoires were generated with immunoSEQ multiplex PCR, while TCRdb's copy carries only in-frame clones and drops some. The table shows 95,000 to 150,000 clones, with 73% occurring only once. Material: PBMCs. These receptors came from a man aged 60 to 69 in good health and CMV-seropositive.

This clone was detected only once. This chain connects TRBV30 to TRBJ1-6; D may be TRBD1 (5 bases). Germline V gene data show CDR1 as GTSNPN and CDR2 as SVGIG (reference sequence). The V and J ends lost 1 base and 4 bases respectively, with 8 bases between them. This CDR3 has 14 residues. The CDR3 nucleotides are TGTGCCTGGAGTGCTCAGGGTTATAATTCACCCCTCCACTTT. Protein: CAWSAQGYNSPLHF.

This clone was detected a few times. The chain is built from TRBV5-6 and TRBJ2-7, with 9 bases identical to TRBD1. V trimming: 6 bases; J trimming: 3 bases; junction bases outside the gene matches: 7. CDR1 and CDR2 from the germline V gene are SGHDT and YYEEEE. The CDR3 is made up of 14 amino acids. CDR3 bases: TGTGCCAGCATGTCGGGACAGGGCTACTACGAGCAGTACTTC. This sequence encodes CASMSGQGYYEQYF.

The chain links TRBV5-1 to TRBJ2-7; D perhaps matches TRBD2 (6 bases). Trimming left V 4 bases short and J 4 bases short, with 18 bases between. Germline values: CDR1 SGHRS, CDR2 YFSETQ. This CDR3 spans 15 amino acids. The CDR3 nucleotides are TGCGCCAGCAGCCCTGGTCATGGGGGGTCGTACGAGCAGTACTTC. It encodes CASSPGHGGSYEQYF.

V gene TRBV15 combines with J gene TRBJ2-3, with D tentatively TRBD1 (6 bases). Trimming removed 1 base at V and 2 bases at J, with 13 bases between. Germline V gives CDR1 LNHNV, CDR2 YYDKDF (reference sequence). The CDR3 loop spans 16 amino acids. DNA of the CDR3: TGTGCCACCAGCAGAGGGACAGTTTCTTACACAGATACGCAGTATTTT. Amino acid sequence: CATSRGTVSYTDTQYF.

The chain uses TRBV6-5 and TRBJ2-7, with 9 bases identical to TRBD1. The CDR3 is 16 residues long. Unmatched junction bases numbered 9, after V lost 1 base and J lost 5 bases. Germline V CDR1 and CDR2: MNHEY, SVGAGI. The CDR3 DNA reads as TGTGCCAGCAGTTACTTAGCCGGGACAGGGCCCCACGAGCAGTACTTC. This encodes CASSYLAGTGPHEQYF.

This chain connects TRBV11-2 to TRBJ2-7; perhaps TRBD2 as D (5 bases). Per the germline V gene, CDR1 is SGHAT and CDR2 is FQNNGV. The CDR3 runs 15 residues. Trimming stripped 5 bases from V and 2 bases from J, with 16 bases between. This chain's CDR3 is CASSHLRGKAYEQYF. CDR3 bases: TGTGCCAGCAGCCATCTTCGGGGTAAAGCCTACGAGCAGTACTTC.

The chain is built from TRBV7-2 and TRBJ2-5; no reliable D call. The CDR3 loop spans 12 amino acids. CDR1 and CDR2 (germline): SGHTA, FQGNSA. V dropped 4 bases and J dropped 2 bases, with 5 bases sitting between them. CDR3 protein: CASSSLQETQYF. The CDR3 DNA reads as TGTGCCAGCAGCTCCCTACAAGAGACCCAGTACTTC.

This clone was counted only a few times. The gene calls are TRBV2 and TRBJ2-7, with D maybe TRBD2 (6 bases). The germline gives CDR1 SNHLY, CDR2 FYNNEI. The CDR3 totals 15 residues. Trimming took 5 bases from V and 4 from J, leaving 18 bases between them. CDR3 amino acids: CASSINPGLQYEQYF. The CDR3 region has the DNA TGTGCCAGCAGTATAAACCCGGGACTTCAGTACGAGCAGTACTTC.

This sequence joins TRBV27 and TRBJ1-6; 7 bases are a match to TRBD1. Looked up from germline, CDR1 is MNHEY and CDR2 is SMNVEV (reference sequence). This CDR3 has 13 residues. J gave up 8 bases and V 6 bases, and 4 bases lay outside the gene matches. The chain's CDR3 is CASSGQAYSPLHF. The CDR3 nucleotides read TGTGCCAGCAGCGGACAGGCTTATTCACCCCTCCACTTT.

The rearrangement links TRBV5-5 to TRBJ2-5, with 9 bases matching TRBD1. Germline trimming cut 3 bases from V and 4 bases from J; bases unmatched to any gene: 4. There are 14 residues in the CDR3. Germline CDR1 and CDR2: SGHKS and YYEKEE (reference sequence). This chain's CDR3 is CASSSQGAGETQYF. The CDR3 DNA reads TGTGCCAGCAGCTCACAGGGGGCAGGAGAGACCCAGTACTTC.

V gene TRBV4-2 combines with J gene TRBJ2-5; a weak D match, TRBD2 (6 bases). Trimming took off 0 bases at V and 2 bases at J, with 13 bases between the two ends. CDR3 length equals 16 residues. Per germline, CDR1 LGHNA and CDR2 YNFKEQ. In nucleotides, the CDR3 is TGTGCCAGCAGCCAAGATGGGGTCGGGGGACAAGAGACCCAGTACTTC. Translated: CASSQDGVGGQETQYF.

The rearrangement links TRBV9 to TRBJ2-7; perhaps TRBD1 as D (6 bases). Trimming removed 4 bases at V and 5 bases at J, with 19 bases between. The CDR3 contains 15 residues. Germline V gene data show CDR1 as SGDLS and CDR2 as YYNGEE. This CDR3 is CASSLSGTPGHEQYF. CDR3 DNA: TGTGCCAGCAGCCTCTCCGGGACACCCGGCCACGAGCAGTACTTC.

This chain joins TRBV7-2 and TRBJ1-3, with a tentative D call TRBD1 (5 bases). CDR3 length: 13 residues. Germline CDR1 reads SGHTA; CDR2 reads FQGNSA. V was trimmed by 2 bases and J by 9 bases, leaving 11 bases between them. This chain's CDR3 is CASSLKGEGTIYF. CDR3 nucleotides: TGTGCCAGCAGCTTAAAAGGGGAGGGCACCATATATTTT.

The rearrangement links TRBV10-3 to TRBJ1-2; weak D call: TRBD1 (6 bases). CDR3 length equals 12 residues. CDR1 and CDR2 from the germline V gene are ENHRY and SYGVKD. The V end was cut by 4 bases, the J end by 6 bases, with 9 bases between. CDR3 in amino acids: CAISGAGDGYTF. The CDR3 bases are TGTGCCATCAGTGGGGCAGGGGATGGCTACACCTTC.